This TCR beta chain emerged from a study of regulatory T cells in long-lasting Graves disease. Assembly of TCR beta libraries relied on iRepertoire HTBI primers together with Arm-PCR of CDR3 regions. Each CDR3 protein is one row after TCRdb ran MiXCR on the multiplex PCR reads. The table records roughly 400,000 distinct CDR3 sequences, 14% to 15% of them present only once. Stated time point: newly diagnosed GD, antithyroid drugs for less than 3 months. The TCR library was prepared using RNA isolated from PBMCs. This clonotype was picked up many times. The CDR3 has 16 amino acids. From germline, CDR1 is MNHNS and CDR2 SASEGT. The J segment lost 0 bases and the V segment lost 9 bases, leaving 10 bases of the junction unmatched. Another study also made use of these data, one on T cells in Graves' hyperthyroidism and ophthalmopathy.

The TCR originated in a woman aged 40 to 49 with Graves disease. The source was peripheral blood mononuclear cells (PBMCs), collected at new diagnosis, from a patient treated with antithyroid drugs. The chain uses TRBV6-1 and TRBJ1-5; 8 nucleotides align to TRBD1. CDR3 amino acids: CASRTGSLYSNQPQHF. Written as DNA, the CDR3 is TGTGCCAGTAGGACAGGGTCTCTATATAGCAATCAGCCCCAGCATTTT.